A single sample is the source of the 11 T cell receptor beta chains below, sequenced in a study of T cell responses to AZD1222 COVID-19 vaccine. TCRdb keeps only in-frame clones here, not all; method: immunoSEQ multiplex PCR. There are about 100,000 clones in the sample; around nine tenths occur only once, and 1% to 1.5% lies in the top ten. Sequencing used peripheral blood, obtained on day 0 of AZD1222 vaccination. All receptors derive from an adult in good health.

The chain recombines TRBV19 with TRBJ1-2; maybe TRBD1 (5 bases). The ends were cut back, 1 base at V and 3 bases at J, with 9 bases in the middle. This CDR3 has 14 amino acids. Germline V lookup: CDR1 LNHDA, CDR2 SQIVND (reference sequence). This CDR3 is CASSIGGTDYGYTF. CDR3 nucleotides: TGTGCCAGTAGTATAGGAGGGACCGACTATGGCTACACCTTC.

The chain links TRBV9 to TRBJ2-7; perhaps D is TRBD1 or TRBD2 (5 bases each). Deletions cut 1 base from V and 2 bases from J, with 10 bases between. Germline CDR1 and CDR2: SGDLS and YYNGEE. This CDR3 comprises 14 residues. The DNA for the CDR3 is TGTGCCAGCAGCGTACAGGGACCGACCTACGAGCAGTACTTC. This translates into CASSVQGPTYEQYF. Based on the CDR3 plus reference TRBV9 and TRBJ2-7, the full variable domain is DSGVTQTPKHLITATGQRVTLRCSPRSGDLSVYWYQQSLDQGLQFLIQYYNGEERAKGNILERFSAQQFPDLHSELNLSSLELGDSALYFCASSVQGPTYEQYFGPGTRLTVT.

The chain joins TRBV6-2 or TRBV6-3 to TRBJ1-1; no clear D. CDR3 length: 17 residues. Trimming cost V 0 bases and J 1 base, with 15 bases left between them. CDR1 is MNHEY and CDR2 is SVGEGT in the germline V gene. CDR3 region: CASSYSTFGRRNTEAFF. CDR3 bases: TGTGCCAGCAGTTACTCGACTTTCGGACGGAGGAACACTGAAGCTTTCTTT.

The rearrangement links TRBV5-4 to TRBJ2-1; D is ambiguous. The germline V gene has CDR1 SGHNT and CDR2 YYREEE (reference sequence). The CDR3 contains 15 residues. Trimming removed 0 bases at V and 10 bases at J, with 17 bases between. The CDR3 sequence is CASSLEPGLTDEQFF. As DNA, the CDR3 is TGTGCCAGCAGCTTGGAGCCCGGGCTGACCGACGAGCAGTTCTTC. The complete variable domain, with remaining parts taken from reference TRBV5-4 and TRBJ2-1, reads ETGVTQSPTHLIKTRGQQVTLRCSSQSGHNTVSWYQQALGQGPQFIFQYYREEENGRGNFPPRFSGLQFPNYSSELNVNALELDDSALYLCASSLEPGLTDEQFFGPGTRLTVL.

The chain carries TRBV5-4 and TRBJ2-7; D is uncertain. Trimming stripped 2 bases from V and 1 base from J, with 7 bases between. The germline CDR1 and CDR2 sequences are SGHNT and YYREEE (reference sequence). The CDR3 length is 13 residues. Here the CDR3 DNA reads TGTGCCAGCAGCTTCGACATTTCCTACGAGCAGTACTTC. Its protein product is CASSFDISYEQYF.

The rearrangement joins TRBV6-6 to TRBJ1-4, with 7 bases fitting TRBD1. Trimming at V came to 6 bases and at J to 8 bases, leaving 12 bases not matched to a gene. The germline gives CDR1 MNHNY, CDR2 SVGAGI (reference sequence). The length of the CDR3 is 15 residues. This CDR3 reads CASSLDRAVREKLFF. Written as DNA, the CDR3 is TGTGCCAGCAGCCTAGACAGGGCGGTAAGGGAAAAACTGTTTTTT.

The CDR3 nucleotides are TGTGCCAGCAGTCCTATGGCAGGGGGCTTTGAAAAACTGTTTTTT. It yields the protein CASSPMAGGFEKLFF. The rearrangement links TRBV25-1 to TRBJ1-4; 8 bases map to TRBD1. The CDR3 runs 15 residues. The V segment lost 5 bases and the J segment 7 bases; nucleotides outside the gene matches: 9. Germline lookup yields CDR1 MGHDK and CDR2 SYGVNS. The full variable domain, completed using reference TRBV25-1 and TRBJ1-4, is EADIYQTPRYLVIGTGKKITLECSQTMGHDKMYWYQQDPGMELHLIHYSYGVNSTEKGDLSSESTVSRIRTEHFPLTLESARPSHTSQYLCASSPMAGGFEKLFFGSGTQLSVL.

The V call is TRBV2, the J call TRBJ1-1, with unresolved D. Per germline, CDR1 SNHLY and CDR2 FYNNEI. The CDR3 contains 12 residues. Trimming pared 3 bases from V and 7 bases from J, leaving 9 bases between. CDR3 amino acids: CASSEMDGEAFF. The CDR3 region has the DNA TGTGCCAGCAGTGAGATGGACGGTGAAGCTTTCTTT.

J is TRBJ2-1 and V is TRBV11-2; 12 bases agree with TRBD2. With V trimmed by 5 bases and J by 6 bases, 5 bases remained unmatched. The CDR3 has 15 residues. CDR1 and CDR2 from the germline V gene are SGHAT and FQNNGV. This CDR3 is CASSPLAGGSNEQFF. The DNA of the CDR3 is TGTGCCAGCAGCCCACTAGCGGGGGGTTCCAATGAGCAGTTCTTC. Looking up the rest from reference TRBV11-2 and TRBJ2-1 gives the full variable domain: EAGVAQSPRYKIIEKRQSVAFWCNPISGHATLYWYQQILGQGPKLLIQFQNNGVVDDSQLPKDRFSAERLKGVDSTLKIQPAKLEDSAVYLCASSPLAGGSNEQFFGPGTRLTVL.

The chain has TRBV10-3 and TRBJ1-1; 9 bases are a match to TRBD1. This CDR3 comprises 16 residues. V gave up 4 bases and J gave up 2 bases; unmatched junction bases: 8. The germline V gene has CDR1 ENHRY and CDR2 SYGVKD. This chain's CDR3 is CAISGRDRDVNTEAFF. The DNA for the CDR3 is TGTGCCATCAGTGGAAGGGACAGGGATGTCAACACTGAAGCTTTCTTT.

The chain carries TRBV5-1 and TRBJ1-1; maybe TRBD1 (5 bases). CDR3 length: 14 residues. V was pared by 0 bases and J by 2 bases, with 8 bases between. Germline-derived CDR1 and CDR2 are SGHRS and YFSETQ. The CDR3 is CASSLGDFNTEAFF. CDR3 in DNA: TGCGCCAGCAGCTTGGGGGACTTTAACACTGAAGCTTTCTTT.